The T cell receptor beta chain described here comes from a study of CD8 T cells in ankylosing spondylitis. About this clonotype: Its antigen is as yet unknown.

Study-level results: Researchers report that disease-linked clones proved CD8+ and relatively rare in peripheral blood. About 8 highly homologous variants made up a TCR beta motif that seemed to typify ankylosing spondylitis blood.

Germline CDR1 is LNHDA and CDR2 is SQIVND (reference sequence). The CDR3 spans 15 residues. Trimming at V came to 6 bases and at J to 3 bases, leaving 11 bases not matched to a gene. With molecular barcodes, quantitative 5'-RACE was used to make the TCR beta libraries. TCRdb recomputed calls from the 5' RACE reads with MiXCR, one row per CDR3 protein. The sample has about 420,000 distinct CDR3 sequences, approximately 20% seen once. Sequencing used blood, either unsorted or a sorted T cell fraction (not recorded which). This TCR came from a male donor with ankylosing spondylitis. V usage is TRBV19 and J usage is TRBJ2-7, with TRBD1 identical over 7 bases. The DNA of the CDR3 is TGTGCCAGTAGAGCCGGACAGGCATTTGTCTACGAGCAGTACTTC. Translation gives CASRAGQAFVYEQYF.